This TCR beta chain comes out of a study of T-cell reconstitution after alpha-beta-depleted transplantation in children. V was trimmed by 3 bases and J by 5 bases, leaving 10 bases between them. This CDR3 is 13 amino acids long. The germline V gene encodes CDR1 SNHLY and CDR2 FYNNEI. Unique molecular identifiers were incorporated when the TCRbeta library was constructed. TCRdb reprocessed the PCR reads with MiXCR, giving one entry per CDR3 protein. The sample lists some 490,000 distinct CDR3 sequences, under 15% occurring once. At least ten counts were recorded for this clonotype. The gene calls are TRBV2 and TRBJ2-5, with D hard to call. The sample in question was PBMCs from the stem cell graft donor, obtained from the stem cell graft. The TCR sequence derives from a human donor who donated a stem cell graft to a child with combined immunodeficiency. The CDR3 bases are TGTGCCAGCAGTGACATGGAAGGGGAGACCCAGTACTTC. Amino acids: CASSDMEGETQYF.